The sequence of this TCR beta chain was determined in a study of control samples from healthy donors and cancer patients. Repertoires were generated with immunoSEQ multiplex PCR, while TCRdb's copy carries only in-frame clones and drops some. The profile covers some 120,000 clones, with 85% to 95% appearing a single time and roughly 1.7% taken by the ten largest. Trimming left V 2 bases short and J 4 bases short, with 8 bases between. Germline values: CDR1 SGHAT, CDR2 FQNNGV. This CDR3 is 14 amino acids long. The sample was PBMCs. This chain uses TRBV11-2 with TRBJ2-2; D remains unclear. The TCR sequence derives from a man aged 50 to 59 with head and neck cancer. CDR3 loop: CASSLSGVTGELFF. The DNA for the CDR3 is TGTGCCAGCAGCTTATCTGGGGTCACCGGGGAGCTGTTTTTT.